The 22 T cell receptor beta chains in this list originate from one sample, sequenced in a study of cytomegalovirus exposure and HLA in healthy donors. The PCR used 60 Vbeta and 13 Jbeta primers. The assay was immunoSEQ multiplex PCR, and TCRdb's table has in-frame clones only and misses some. Of under 110,000 clones in the sample, approximately 80% are singletons; the top ten hold approximately 1.5%. The source material was PBMCs. All receptors come from a man aged 50 to 59 in good health and CMV-seronegative.

This clone was observed once. The CDR3 loop is CASRKGDSYNEQFF. Here the CDR3 DNA reads TGTGCCAGTAGAAAGGGGGATTCCTACAATGAGCAGTTCTTC. The V gene is TRBV19, the J gene TRBJ2-1, with D possibly being TRBD1 (6 bases). Trimming removed 6 bases from V and 1 base from J, with 10 bases in between. The CDR3 length is 14 residues. The germline V gene encodes CDR1 LNHDA and CDR2 SQIVND (reference sequence).

This clone was recorded many times. The chain carries TRBV10-1 and TRBJ1-1; D ambiguous. The germline V gene encodes CDR1 WNHNN and CDR2 SYGVQD (reference sequence). CDR3 size: 16 residues. V lost 0 bases to trimming and J lost 1 base, with 12 bases between them. The CDR3 nucleotides are TGCGCCAGCAGTGAGTCGAGACCCGCGGGGAACACTGAAGCTTTCTTT. The encoded protein is CASSESRPAGNTEAFF.

The V gene is TRBV7-2, the J gene TRBJ2-7, with 7 bases identical to TRBD2. CDR1 and CDR2 (germline): SGHTA, FQGNSA. The CDR3 is 12 residues long. The V and J ends lost 8 bases and 5 bases, in that order; junction bases with no gene match: 6. CDR3 nucleotide sequence: TGTGCCAGCGGAGCGGGAACCCACGAGCAGTACTTC. Translating gives CASGAGTHEQYF.

Only a few counts were recorded for this clone. The V and J genes are TRBV19 and TRBJ1-2; weak D call: TRBD1 (6 bases). Trimming took off 9 bases at V and 2 bases at J, with 16 bases between the two ends. Germline CDR1 LNHDA, CDR2 SQIVND (reference sequence). CDR3 length: 14 amino acids. Here the CDR3 reads CASTPSGGNYGYTF. The CDR3 DNA reads as TGTGCCAGCACCCCCAGCGGGGGCAACTATGGCTACACCTTC.

This sequence joins TRBV5-1 and TRBJ2-5; D possibly corresponds to TRBD2 (6 bases). The V end was cut by 0 bases, the J end by 5 bases, with 8 bases between. CDR3 length equals 13 residues. Per the germline V gene, CDR1 is SGHRS and CDR2 is YFSETQ. CDR3 in DNA: TGCGCCAGCAGCTTGGGCAGCGGGGAGACCCAGTACTTC. This sequence encodes CASSLGSGETQYF.

This clone was found once. This chain joins TRBV5-1 and TRBJ2-2; 7 nucleotides match TRBD1. The germline V gene encodes CDR1 SGHRS and CDR2 YFSETQ. The CDR3 length is 15 residues. Trimming cost V 0 bases and J 4 bases; bases outside gene matches: 3. The CDR3 DNA sequence: TGCGCCAGCAGCTTGGAGGGGGCAGTCACCGGGGAGCTGTTTTTT. The encoded protein is CASSLEGAVTGELFF.

This clone was detected a few times. The chain uses TRBV11-2 and TRBJ1-1; D gene unclear. Germline lookup yields CDR1 SGHAT and CDR2 FQNNGV. The CDR3 covers 14 residues. V was clipped by 1 base and J by 1 base, with 7 bases between them. The CDR3 sequence is CASSLVPGNTEAFF. In nucleotides, the CDR3 is TGTGCCAGCAGCTTAGTCCCCGGGAACACTGAAGCTTTCTTT.

The table lists this clone with a count of one. The rearrangement links TRBV5-8 to TRBJ2-3; tentatively, D is TRBD1 (6 bases). Germline lookup yields CDR1 SGHTS and CDR2 YDEGEE. Trimming stripped 2 bases from V and 0 bases from J, with 13 bases between. The CDR3 extends over 16 amino acids. The DNA for the CDR3 is TGTGCCAGCAGCTTTGAGACAGGTCCTAGCACAGATACGCAGTATTTT. Amino acids: CASSFETGPSTDTQYF.

V usage is TRBV19 and J usage is TRBJ1-1; TRBD1 is a possible D gene (6 bases). In germline, CDR1 is LNHDA, CDR2 SQIVND (reference sequence). With 4 bases removed from V and 8 bases from J, the gap between germline ends came to 11 bases. The CDR3 runs to 12 residues. The CDR3 protein is CASSRQALEAFF. In DNA, the CDR3 is TGTGCCAGTAGTAGACAGGCGCTAGAAGCTTTCTTT.

This chain connects TRBV6-6 to TRBJ2-1, with TRBD2 matching 7 bases. V lost 8 bases and J lost 1; bases outside the gene matches: 8. CDR3 length: 15 amino acids. Germline V CDR1 and CDR2: MNHNY, SVGAGI (reference sequence). CDR3 coding DNA: TGTGCCAGCTGTGATGGCGGGGGATCCTACAATGAGCAGTTCTTC. Amino acid sequence: CASCDGGGSYNEQFF.

This chain links TRBV20-1 with TRBJ1-2; unclear D gene. The CDR3 contains 10 residues. V gave up 6 bases and J gave up 2 bases, with 4 bases separating them. CDR1 and CDR2 from the germline V gene are DFQATT and SNEGSKA (reference sequence). DNA of the CDR3: TGCAGTGCCAGGAACTATGGCTACACCTTC. This sequence encodes CSARNYGYTF.

This chain uses TRBV2 with TRBJ2-4; perhaps TRBD1 as D (5 bases). Germline V CDR1 and CDR2: SNHLY, FYNNEI. V was cut by 7 bases and J by 3 bases, with 13 bases left in between. This CDR3 has 14 amino acids. CDR3 in DNA: TGTGCCAGCATTACAGGAGTAGGCAAAAACATTCAGTACTTC. It translates to CASITGVGKNIQYF.

V and J are TRBV7-2 and TRBJ2-1, with 7 bases fitting TRBD2. After removal of 2 bases from V and 6 bases from J, the junction contained 10 bases not matched to a gene. This CDR3 spans 16 amino acids. The V gene's germline CDR1 is SGHTA and CDR2 FQGNSA. Here the CDR3 DNA reads TGTGCCAGCAGCTTACAGGGCGGGGGTGGCGGCAATGAGCAGTTCTTC. It yields the protein CASSLQGGGGGNEQFF.

The chain is built from TRBV11-1 and TRBJ1-1; D might be TRBD1 (6 bases). The CDR3 spans 14 residues. V was cut by 8 bases and J by 0 bases, with 13 bases left in between. The germline V gene has CDR1 SGHAT and CDR2 FQDESV (reference sequence). CDR3 coding DNA: TGTGCCAGCCAGACGGACAGAGTGAACACTGAAGCTTTCTTT. This gives the protein CASQTDRVNTEAFF.

This chain connects TRBV2 to TRBJ1-4; no reliable D call. This CDR3 has 13 amino acids. The V gene lost 3 bases and the J gene lost 6 bases, with 8 bases spanning the gap. CDR1 and CDR2 from the germline V gene are SNHLY and FYNNEI. This CDR3 reads CASSETLDEKLFF. In DNA form, the CDR3 reads TGTGCCAGCAGTGAGACTTTGGATGAAAAACTGTTTTTT.

This clone showed up just a few times. This CDR3 reads CASSDLGRENTIYF. CDR3 sequence (DNA): TGTGCCAGCAGTGATTTGGGGCGGGAAAACACCATATATTTT. The J gene is TRBJ1-3, the V gene TRBV6-1, with D tentatively TRBD1 (5 bases). Germline loops: CDR1 MNHNS, CDR2 SASEGT. The germline V and J ends were trimmed by 3 bases and 6 bases, with 12 bases remaining between them. This CDR3 is 14 amino acids long.

This chain connects TRBV6-5 to TRBJ1-6; D is undetermined. Trimming removed 5 bases from V and 7 bases from J, with 15 bases in between. This CDR3 comprises 15 residues. Germline assignment: CDR1 MNHEY and CDR2 SVGAGI. The CDR3: CASSDYGRPNSPLHF. The CDR3 DNA sequence: TGTGCCAGCAGTGACTATGGCCGCCCGAATTCACCCCTCCACTTT.

The rearrangement joins TRBV10-3 to TRBJ1-3; 7 bases are shared with TRBD1. Germline CDR1 is ENHRY and CDR2 is SYGVKD. V lost 3 bases, J lost 3 bases, and 8 bases stayed unmatched. CDR3 length: 16 amino acids. The CDR3 spells CAISDPLQGSGNTIYF. The CDR3 DNA reads as TGTGCCATCAGTGATCCCCTACAGGGGAGTGGAAACACCATATATTTT.

V and J are TRBV7-9 and TRBJ2-5; no firm D call. V was shortened by 2 bases and J by 5 bases, with 12 bases between the two germline ends. Germline CDR1 is SEHNR and CDR2 is FQNEAQ (reference sequence). The CDR3 is 14 residues long. The CDR3 DNA is TGTGCCAGCAGCTTATGGTCCCTTGGCGAGACCCAGTACTTC. Protein sequence: CASSLWSLGETQYF.

This clone has a handful of counts. In the same sample, other DNA sequences code for this CDR3. The gene calls are TRBV5-1 and TRBJ1-1; D is perhaps TRBD1 (5 bases). The CDR3 is 16 amino acids. Germline V gene data show CDR1 as SGHRS and CDR2 as YFSETQ. V was clipped by 1 base and J by 0 bases, with 13 bases between them. CDR3 sequence: CASSLLRQSMNTEAFF. The CDR3 region has the DNA TGCGCCAGCAGCTTGCTTCGACAGAGCATGAACACTGAAGCTTTCTTT. Looking up the rest from reference TRBV5-1 and TRBJ1-1 gives the full variable domain: KAGVTQTPRYLIKTRGQQVTLSCSPISGHRSVSWYQQTPGQGLQFLFEYFSETQRNKGNFPGRFSGRQFSNSRSEMNVSTLELGDSALYLCASSLLRQSMNTEAFFGQGTRLTVV.

The rearrangement joins TRBV19 to TRBJ1-1; 10 bases are shared with TRBD1. Germline V lookup: CDR1 LNHDA, CDR2 SQIVND (reference sequence). V was pared by 5 bases and J by 10 bases, with 7 bases of the junction left unmatched. This CDR3 has 13 amino acids. CDR3 sequence: CASSYDRGRTAFF. The CDR3 DNA reads TGTGCCAGTAGTTACGACAGGGGGCGAACAGCTTTCTTT.

This clone was picked up a small number of times. The chain combines TRBV2 with TRBJ2-1; D is perhaps TRBD2 (5 bases). Germline CDR1 and CDR2: SNHLY and FYNNEI. V was clipped by 5 bases and J by 9 bases, with 14 bases between them. CDR3 length: 13 amino acids. The CDR3 loop is CASSTGPSGEQFF. DNA for the CDR3: TGTGCCAGCAGTACCGGACCGAGCGGTGAGCAGTTCTTC.